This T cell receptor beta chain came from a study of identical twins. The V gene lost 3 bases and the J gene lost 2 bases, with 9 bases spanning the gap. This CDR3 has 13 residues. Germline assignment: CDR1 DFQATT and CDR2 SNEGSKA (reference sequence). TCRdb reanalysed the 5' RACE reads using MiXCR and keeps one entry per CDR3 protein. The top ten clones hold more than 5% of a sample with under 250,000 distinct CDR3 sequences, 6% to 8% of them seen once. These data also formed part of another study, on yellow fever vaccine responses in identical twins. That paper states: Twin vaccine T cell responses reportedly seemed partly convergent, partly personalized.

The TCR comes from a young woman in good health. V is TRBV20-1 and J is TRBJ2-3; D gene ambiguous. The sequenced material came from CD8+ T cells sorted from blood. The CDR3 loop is CSASDTITDTQYF. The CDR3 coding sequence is TGCAGTGCTAGTGACACGATCACAGATACGCAGTATTTT.